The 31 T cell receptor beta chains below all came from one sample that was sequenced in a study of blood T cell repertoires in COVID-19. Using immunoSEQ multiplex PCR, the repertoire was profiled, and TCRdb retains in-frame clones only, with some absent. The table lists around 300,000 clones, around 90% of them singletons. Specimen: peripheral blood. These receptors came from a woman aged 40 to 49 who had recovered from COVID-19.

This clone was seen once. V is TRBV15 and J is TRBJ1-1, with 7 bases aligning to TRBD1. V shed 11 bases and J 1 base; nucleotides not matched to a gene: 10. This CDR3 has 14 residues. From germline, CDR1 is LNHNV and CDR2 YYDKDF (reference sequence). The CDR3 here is CAARATGQNTEAFF. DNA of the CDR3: TGTGCCGCAAGGGCGACAGGGCAGAACACTGAAGCTTTCTTT. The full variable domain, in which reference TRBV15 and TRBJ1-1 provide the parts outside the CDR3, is DAMVIQNPRYQVTQFGKPVTLSCSQTLNHNVMYWYQQKSSQAPKLLFHYYDKDFNNEADTPDNFQSRRPNTSFCFLDIRSPGLGDTAMYLCAARATGQNTEAFFGQGTRLTVV.

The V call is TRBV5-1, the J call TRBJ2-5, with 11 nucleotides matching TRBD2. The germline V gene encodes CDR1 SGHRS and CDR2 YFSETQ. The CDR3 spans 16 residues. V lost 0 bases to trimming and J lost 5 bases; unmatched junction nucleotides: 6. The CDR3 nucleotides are TGCGCCAGCAGCTTGGATTCTAGCGGGAGGTTGGAGACCCAGTACTTC. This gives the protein CASSLDSSGRLETQYF. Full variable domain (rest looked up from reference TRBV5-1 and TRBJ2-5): KAGVTQTPRYLIKTRGQQVTLSCSPISGHRSVSWYQQTPGQGLQFLFEYFSETQRNKGNFPGRFSGRQFSNSRSEMNVSTLELGDSALYLCASSLDSSGRLETQYFGPGTRLLVL.

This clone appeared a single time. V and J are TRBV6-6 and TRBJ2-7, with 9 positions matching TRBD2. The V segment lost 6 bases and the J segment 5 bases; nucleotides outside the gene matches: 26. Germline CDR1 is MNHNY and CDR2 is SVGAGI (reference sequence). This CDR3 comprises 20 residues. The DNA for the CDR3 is TGTGCCAGCAGCCTAGTGCCCGGAAGCGGGAGGACCCCCGGTTCCCACGAGCAGTACTTC. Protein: CASSLVPGSGRTPGSHEQYF.

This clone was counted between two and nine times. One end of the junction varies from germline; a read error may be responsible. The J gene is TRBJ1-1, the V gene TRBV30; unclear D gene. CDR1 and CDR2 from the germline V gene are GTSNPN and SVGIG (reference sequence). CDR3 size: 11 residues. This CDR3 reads CAWSVRSETFF. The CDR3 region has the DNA TGTGCCTGGAGTGTACGCAGTGAAACTTTCTTT. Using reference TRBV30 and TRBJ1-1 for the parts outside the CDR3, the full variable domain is SQTIHQWPATLVQPVGSPLSLECTVEGTSNPNLYWYRQAAGRGLQLLFYSVGIGQISSEVPQNLSASRPQDRQFILSSKKLLLSDSGFYLCAWSVRSETFFGQGTRLTVV.

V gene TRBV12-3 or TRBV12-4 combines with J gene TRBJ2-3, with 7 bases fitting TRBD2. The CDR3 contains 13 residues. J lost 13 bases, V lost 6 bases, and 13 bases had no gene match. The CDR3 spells CASSQGRGSIKYF. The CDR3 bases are TGTGCCAGCAGCCAAGGGAGGGGTAGCATTAAGTATTTT.

CDR3 in amino acids: CASRPQGPSYNEQFF. The CDR3 DNA follows: TGTGCCAGCAGGCCACAGGGGCCTTCCTACAATGAGCAGTTCTTC. The chain carries TRBV28 and TRBJ2-1; 7 nucleotides match TRBD1. CDR1 is MDHEN, CDR2 SYDVKM, per germline. V was pared by 6 bases and J by 1 base, with 6 bases of the junction left unmatched. CDR3 size: 15 residues.

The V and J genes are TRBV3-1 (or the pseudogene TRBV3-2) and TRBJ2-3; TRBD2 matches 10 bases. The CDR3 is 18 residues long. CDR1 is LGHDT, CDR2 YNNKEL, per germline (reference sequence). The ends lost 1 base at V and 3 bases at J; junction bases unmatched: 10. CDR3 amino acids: CASSQGYSSGSFTDTQYF. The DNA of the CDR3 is TGTGCCAGCAGCCAAGGGTATTCTAGCGGGAGCTTTACAGATACGCAGTATTTT.

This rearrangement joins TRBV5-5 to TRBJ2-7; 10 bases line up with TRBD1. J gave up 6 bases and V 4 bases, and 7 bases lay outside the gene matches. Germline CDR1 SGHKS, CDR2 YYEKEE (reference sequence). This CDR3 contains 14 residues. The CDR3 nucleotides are TGTGCCAGCAGCCAGTGGACAGGGGGTGGCGAGCAGTACTTC. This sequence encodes CASSQWTGGGEQYF.

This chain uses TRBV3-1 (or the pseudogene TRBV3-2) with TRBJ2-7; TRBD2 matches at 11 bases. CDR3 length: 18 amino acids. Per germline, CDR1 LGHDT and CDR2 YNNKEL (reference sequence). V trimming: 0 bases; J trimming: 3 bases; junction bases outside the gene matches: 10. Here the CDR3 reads CASSQDSLAGGIGYEQYF. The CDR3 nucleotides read TGTGCCAGCAGCCAAGATAGCCTAGCGGGAGGTATTGGCTACGAGCAGTACTTC.

The CDR3 DNA sequence: TGCAGCGCACCAGGCATAGGGGTAAGAGGCAATTCACCCCTCCACTTT. Encoded protein: CSAPGIGVRGNSPLHF. The V call is TRBV29-1, the J call TRBJ1-6, with D possibly matching TRBD1 (5 bases). This CDR3 is built from 16 residues. Between the trimmed V and J ends, which lost 7 bases and 7 bases, there was a span of 23 bases. Germline CDR1 and CDR2: SQVTM and ANQGSEA.

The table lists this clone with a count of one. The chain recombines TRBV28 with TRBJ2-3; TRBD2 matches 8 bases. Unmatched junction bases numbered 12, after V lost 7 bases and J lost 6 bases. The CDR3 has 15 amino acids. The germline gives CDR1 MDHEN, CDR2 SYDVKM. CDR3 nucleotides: TGTGCCAGCACCCCGACGGGACTAGGGGGGGATACGCAGTATTTT. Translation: CASTPTGLGGDTQYF.

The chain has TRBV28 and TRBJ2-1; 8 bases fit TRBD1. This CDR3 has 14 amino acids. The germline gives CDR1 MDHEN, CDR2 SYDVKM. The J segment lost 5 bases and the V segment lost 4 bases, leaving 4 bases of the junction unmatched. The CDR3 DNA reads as TGTGCCAGCAGTTCTTTGGACAGGGACAATGAGCAGTTCTTC. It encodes CASSSLDRDNEQFF.

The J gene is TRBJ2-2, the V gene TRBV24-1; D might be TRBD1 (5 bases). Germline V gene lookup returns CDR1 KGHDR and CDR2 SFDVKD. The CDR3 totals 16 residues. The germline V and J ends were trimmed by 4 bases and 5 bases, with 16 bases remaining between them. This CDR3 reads CATSETKTAQTGELFF. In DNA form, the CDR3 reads TGTGCCACCAGTGAGACAAAGACAGCCCAGACCGGGGAGCTGTTTTTT.

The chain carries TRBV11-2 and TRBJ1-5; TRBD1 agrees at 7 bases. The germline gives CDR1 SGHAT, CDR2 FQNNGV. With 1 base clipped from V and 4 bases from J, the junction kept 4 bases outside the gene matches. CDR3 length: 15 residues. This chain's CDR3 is CASSLGGTANQPQHF. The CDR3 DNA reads TGTGCCAGCAGCTTAGGAGGGACAGCAAATCAGCCCCAGCATTTT.

The CDR3 sequence: CASSQDRGGNTEAFF. DNA of the CDR3: TGCGCCAGCAGCCAAGATCGTGGGGGCAACACTGAAGCTTTCTTT. The rearrangement links TRBV4-1 to TRBJ1-1, with a weak D call TRBD1 (6 bases). The CDR3 length is 15 residues. The ends were cut back, 0 bases at V and 2 bases at J, with 10 bases in the middle. CDR1 is MGHRA, CDR2 YSYEKL, per germline.

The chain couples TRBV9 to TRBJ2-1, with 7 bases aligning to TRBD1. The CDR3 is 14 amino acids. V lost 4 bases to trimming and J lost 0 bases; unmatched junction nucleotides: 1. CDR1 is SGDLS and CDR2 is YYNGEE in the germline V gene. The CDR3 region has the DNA TGTGCCAGCAGCCGGGACAGCTCCTACAATGAGCAGTTCTTC. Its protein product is CASSRDSSYNEQFF.

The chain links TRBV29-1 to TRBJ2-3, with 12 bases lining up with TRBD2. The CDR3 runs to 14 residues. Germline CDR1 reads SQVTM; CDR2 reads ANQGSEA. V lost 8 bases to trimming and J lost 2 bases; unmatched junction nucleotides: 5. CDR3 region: CSTRTSGNTDTQYF. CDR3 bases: TGCAGCACCCGGACTAGCGGGAACACAGATACGCAGTATTTT.

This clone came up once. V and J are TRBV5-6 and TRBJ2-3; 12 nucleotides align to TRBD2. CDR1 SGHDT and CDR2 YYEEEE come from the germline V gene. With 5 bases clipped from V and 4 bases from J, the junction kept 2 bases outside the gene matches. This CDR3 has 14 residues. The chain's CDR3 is CASRTSGSADTQYF. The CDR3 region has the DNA TGTGCCAGCAGGACTAGCGGGAGTGCAGATACGCAGTATTTT.

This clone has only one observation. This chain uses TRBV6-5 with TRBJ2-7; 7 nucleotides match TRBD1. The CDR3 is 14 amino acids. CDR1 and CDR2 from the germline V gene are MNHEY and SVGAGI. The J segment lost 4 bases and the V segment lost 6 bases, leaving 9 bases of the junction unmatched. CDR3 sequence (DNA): TGTGCCAGCAGCTACGGGACAGACAGATACGAGCAGTACTTC. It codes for CASSYGTDRYEQYF.

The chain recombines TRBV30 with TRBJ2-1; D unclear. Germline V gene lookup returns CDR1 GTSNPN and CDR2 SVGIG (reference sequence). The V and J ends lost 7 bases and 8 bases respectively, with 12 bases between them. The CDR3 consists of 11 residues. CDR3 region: CASFHADEQFF. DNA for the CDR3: TGTGCCTCTTTTCACGCGGATGAGCAGTTCTTC.

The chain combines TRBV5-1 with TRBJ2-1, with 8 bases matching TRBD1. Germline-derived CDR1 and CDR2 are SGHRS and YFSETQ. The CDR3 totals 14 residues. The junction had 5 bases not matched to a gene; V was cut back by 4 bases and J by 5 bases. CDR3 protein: CASSLLTGDNEQFF. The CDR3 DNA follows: TGCGCCAGCAGCCTATTGACAGGGGACAATGAGCAGTTCTTC.

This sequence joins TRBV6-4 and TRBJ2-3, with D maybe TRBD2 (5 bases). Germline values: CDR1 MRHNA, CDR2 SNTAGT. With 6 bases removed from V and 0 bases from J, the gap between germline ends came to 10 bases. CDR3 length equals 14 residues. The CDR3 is CASSQSGSTDTQYF. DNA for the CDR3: TGTGCCAGCAGCCAAAGCGGCAGCACAGATACGCAGTATTTT.

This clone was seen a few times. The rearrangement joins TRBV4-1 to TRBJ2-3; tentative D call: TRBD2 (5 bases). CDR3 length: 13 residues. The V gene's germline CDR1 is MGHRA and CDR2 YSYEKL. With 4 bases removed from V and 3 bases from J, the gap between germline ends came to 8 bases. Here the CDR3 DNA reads TGCGCCAGCAGCCCCCCGGGAACAGATACGCAGTATTTT. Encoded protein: CASSPPGTDTQYF.

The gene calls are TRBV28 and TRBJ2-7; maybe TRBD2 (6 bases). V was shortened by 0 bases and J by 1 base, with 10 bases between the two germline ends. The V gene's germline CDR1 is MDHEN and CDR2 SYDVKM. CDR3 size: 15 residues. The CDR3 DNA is TGTGCCAGCAGTTTATGGTCTAGCGAGTCCTACGAGCAGTACTTC. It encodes CASSLWSSESYEQYF. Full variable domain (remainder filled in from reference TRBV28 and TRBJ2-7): DVKVTQSSRYLVKRTGEKVFLECVQDMDHENMFWYRQDPGLGLRLIYFSYDVKMKEKGDIPEGYSVSREKKERFSLILESASTNQTSMYLCASSLWSSESYEQYFGPGTRLTVT.

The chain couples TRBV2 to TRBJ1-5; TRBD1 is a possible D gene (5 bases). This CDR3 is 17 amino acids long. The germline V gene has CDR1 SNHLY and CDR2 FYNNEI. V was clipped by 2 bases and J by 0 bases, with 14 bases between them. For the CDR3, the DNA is TGTGCCAGCAGTGAATCCGGGGGTCCCGTTAGCAATCAGCCCCAGCATTTT. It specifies CASSESGGPVSNQPQHF.

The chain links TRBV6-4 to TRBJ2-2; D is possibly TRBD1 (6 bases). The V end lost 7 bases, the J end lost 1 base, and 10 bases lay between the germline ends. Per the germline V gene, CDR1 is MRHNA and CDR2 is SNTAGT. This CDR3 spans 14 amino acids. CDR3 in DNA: TGTGCCAGCAAGGACAGCAAGAACACCGGGGAGCTGTTTTTT. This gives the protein CASKDSKNTGELFF.

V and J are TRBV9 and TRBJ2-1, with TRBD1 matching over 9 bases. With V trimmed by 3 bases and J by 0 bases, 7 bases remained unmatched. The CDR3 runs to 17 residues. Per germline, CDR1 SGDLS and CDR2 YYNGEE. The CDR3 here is CASSERTGAGSYNEQFF. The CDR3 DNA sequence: TGTGCCAGCAGCGAGCGGACAGGGGCTGGCTCCTACAATGAGCAGTTCTTC. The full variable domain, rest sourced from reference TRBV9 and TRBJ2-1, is DSGVTQTPKHLITATGQRVTLRCSPRSGDLSVYWYQQSLDQGLQFLIQYYNGEERAKGNILERFSAQQFPDLHSELNLSSLELGDSALYFCASSERTGAGSYNEQFFGPGTRLTVL.

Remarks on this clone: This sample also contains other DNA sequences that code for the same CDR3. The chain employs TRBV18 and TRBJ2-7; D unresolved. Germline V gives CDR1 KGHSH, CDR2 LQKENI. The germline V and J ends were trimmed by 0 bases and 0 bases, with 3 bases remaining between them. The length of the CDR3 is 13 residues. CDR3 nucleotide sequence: TGTGCCAGCTCACCACCGAGCTCCTACGAGCAGTACTTC. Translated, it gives CASSPPSSYEQYF.

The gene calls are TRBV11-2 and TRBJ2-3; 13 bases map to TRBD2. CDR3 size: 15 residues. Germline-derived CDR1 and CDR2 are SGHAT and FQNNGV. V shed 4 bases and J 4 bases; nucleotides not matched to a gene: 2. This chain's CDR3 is CASSSTSGRPDTQYF. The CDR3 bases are TGTGCCAGCAGCTCGACTAGCGGGAGGCCAGATACGCAGTATTTT.

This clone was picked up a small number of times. CDR3 region: CASSPAGRDTEAFF. The CDR3 region has the DNA TGTGCCAGCTCACCTGCGGGGAGGGACACTGAAGCTTTCTTT. This rearrangement joins TRBV18 to TRBJ1-1; D not certain. Trimming shortened V by 3 bases and J by 3 bases, and 11 bases separated the two germline ends. The CDR3 loop spans 14 amino acids. The V gene's germline CDR1 is KGHSH and CDR2 LQKENI.

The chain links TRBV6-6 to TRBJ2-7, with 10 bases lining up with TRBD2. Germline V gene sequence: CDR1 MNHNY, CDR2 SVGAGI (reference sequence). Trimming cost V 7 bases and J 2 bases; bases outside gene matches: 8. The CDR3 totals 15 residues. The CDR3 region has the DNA TGTGCCAGCAAAGCTAGCGGGAGTCCAACCTACGAGCAGTACTTC. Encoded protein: CASKASGSPTYEQYF.